Presented here are 11 T cell receptor beta chains from one specimen sequenced in a study of beta chain features in type 1 diabetes. Sequencing targeted expressed TCRB transcripts, as all isolated RNA had been reverse transcribed. This table comes from immunoSEQ multiplex PCR, and its TCRdb copy is limited to in-frame clones, with some not included. The sample lists approximately 160,000 clones, less than 9.5% seen once, with almost 0.65% in the top ten. The sample taken for sequencing was central memory CD4+ T cells from blood. The receptors stem from a man aged 18 to 35 in good health.

This clone has more than one count but fewer than ten. V usage is TRBV7-2 and J usage is TRBJ1-2; the D gene is possibly TRBD1 (6 bases). Between the trimmed V and J ends, which lost 3 bases and 6 bases, there was a span of 14 bases. This CDR3 region has 14 residues. The germline gives CDR1 SGHTA, CDR2 FQGNSA. The CDR3 DNA is TGTGCCAGCAGCTTCTCTACAGGGCTCCATGGCTACACCTTC. This sequence encodes CASSFSTGLHGYTF.

This chain links TRBV7-8 with TRBJ2-5; no reliable D call. Germline V CDR1 and CDR2: SGHVS, FQNEAQ. The CDR3 consists of 12 residues. The V and J ends lost 8 bases and 2 bases respectively, with 9 bases between them. For the CDR3, the DNA is TGTGCCAGCCGAGAGGCGCAAGAGACCCAGTACTTC. Protein sequence: CASREAQETQYF.

J is TRBJ2-5 and V is TRBV6-6; 7 nucleotides agree with TRBD1. Germline V lookup: CDR1 MNHNY, CDR2 SVGAGI (reference sequence). V lost 5 bases to trimming and J lost 3 bases; unmatched junction nucleotides: 3. CDR3 length: 13 residues. The CDR3 DNA is TGTGCCAGCAGTAGGGACAGAAAAGAGACCCAGTACTTC. Translation gives CASSRDRKETQYF.

The CDR3 loop reads CASSQVEGAISPLHF. CDR3 bases: TGTGCCAGCAGCCAAGTGGAGGGGGCAATTTCACCCCTCCACTTT. The genes are TRBV4-2 and TRBJ1-6, with TRBD1 matching 7 bases. CDR1 and CDR2 from the germline V gene are LGHNA and YNFKEQ. The CDR3 is made up of 15 amino acids. V shed 1 base and J 9 bases; nucleotides not matched to a gene: 6.

This clone has just a few counts. This chain links TRBV28 with TRBJ2-5, with 7 positions matching TRBD1. After removal of 4 bases from V and 5 bases from J, the junction contained 13 bases not matched to a gene. This CDR3 is 16 amino acids long. Germline CDR1 MDHEN, CDR2 SYDVKM. DNA of the CDR3: TGTGCCAGCAGTTCTTATAAACAGGGGCCAAAGGAGACCCAGTACTTC. This encodes CASSSYKQGPKETQYF.

This chain links TRBV7-9 with TRBJ2-1; D is perhaps TRBD2 (6 bases). Germline V CDR1 and CDR2: SEHNR, FQNEAQ (reference sequence). V shed 5 bases and J shed 12 bases, with 17 bases lying between them. The CDR3 length is 13 residues. The chain's CDR3 is CASSPQGLAMQFF. The CDR3 nucleotides read TGTGCCAGCAGCCCCCAAGGGCTAGCGATGCAGTTCTTC.

This clone has a count of ten or more. J is TRBJ2-3 and V is TRBV7-2; D remains unclear. Trimming cost V 5 bases and J 6 bases, with 9 bases left between them. This CDR3 has 12 amino acids. Per germline, CDR1 SGHTA and CDR2 FQGNSA. The CDR3 DNA reads as TGTGCCAGCAGCCCAATGAGGGATACGCAGTATTTT. This codes for CASSPMRDTQYF.

This clone has a handful of counts. The rearrangement joins TRBV5-6 to TRBJ1-5; no reliable D call. V was cut by 3 bases and J by 7 bases, with 8 bases left in between. Germline V gene lookup returns CDR1 SGHDT and CDR2 YYEEEE. The CDR3 runs to 12 residues. The CDR3 protein is CASSWAGQPQHF. In DNA form, the CDR3 reads TGTGCCAGCAGCTGGGCGGGACAGCCCCAGCATTTT.

The genes are TRBV7-3 and TRBJ2-3; 7 bases match TRBD2. Looked up from germline, CDR1 is SGHTA and CDR2 is FQGTGA. The length of the CDR3 is 13 residues. V lost 4 bases and J lost 6; bases outside the gene matches: 4. CDR3 DNA: TGTGCCAGCAGCTCGGGAGGTGGGGATACGCAGTATTTT. It codes for CASSSGGGDTQYF.

This clone turned up a few times. This rearrangement joins TRBV7-9 to TRBJ2-7; D remains unclear. The V gene lost 1 base and the J gene lost 3 bases, with 13 bases spanning the gap. Germline CDR1 SEHNR, CDR2 FQNEAQ (reference sequence). The CDR3 length is 15 residues. The CDR3 region has the DNA TGTGCCAGCAGCTTAGTCCAAATAAATAGCTACGAGCAGTACTTC. Its protein is CASSLVQINSYEQYF.

This clone appeared a few times. The rearrangement links TRBV30 to TRBJ1-4; no reliable D call. The CDR3 covers 14 residues. V dropped 1 base and J dropped 0 bases, with 6 bases sitting between them. In germline, CDR1 is GTSNPN, CDR2 SVGIG (reference sequence). The CDR3 DNA follows: TGTGCCTGGAGTGCCAGTGCAACTAATGAAAAACTGTTTTTT. Translation: CAWSASATNEKLFF.